This T cell receptor beta chain was recorded in a study of spatial heterogeneity in lung cancer. The sample's time point: sample taken at primary tumor resection. Without sorting, whole RNA was sequenced from tumor, nontumor lung or frozen PBMC. This clonotype is judged large. Every TCR cDNA molecule carried a tag that served as a unique molecular identifier. TCRdb ran MiXCR on the 5' RACE reads and lists one entry per CDR3 protein. Of 2,000 or so distinct CDR3 sequences in the sample, around 6.9% were seen once. The starting material was normal lung tissue next to the tumor, obtained at surgery. The source is a female donor with early-stage non-small cell lung cancer.

CDR3 in amino acids: CASSLTGTRNEKLFF. CDR3 coding DNA: TGTGCCAGCAGCTTAACCGGGACACGAAATGAAAAACTGTTTTTT. The chain employs TRBV7-2 and TRBJ1-4, with D possibly being TRBD1 (6 bases). CDR1 is SGHTA, CDR2 FQGNSA, per germline. The CDR3 totals 15 residues. V lost 2 bases, J lost 5 bases, and 12 bases lay in between.